Below, 25 T cell receptor beta chains from the same sample are listed, as sequenced in a study of immune heterogeneity within non-small cell lung tumors. At 450 to 650 ng per sample, bulk tumor genomic DNA provided the template. Biopsies that were spaced far apart were taken, several per primary tumor, during surgery. Patients went through curative surgery, and their non-small cell lung cancer was untreated and newly diagnosed. TCR beta CDR3 amplification used multiplex PCR with 32 V and 13 J primers. TCRdb redid the calling of the multiplex PCR reads with MiXCR, one entry per CDR3 protein. Of over 8,500 distinct CDR3 sequences in the sample, less than 30% were seen once. Sequenced: lung tumor tissue. The receptors were gathered from a man aged 50 to 60 with non-small cell lung cancer.

This chain joins TRBV5-1 and TRBJ1-1, with TRBD1 as a possible D gene (6 bases). Trimming took 3 bases from V and 1 from J, leaving 10 bases between them. In germline, CDR1 is SGHRS, CDR2 YFSETQ. CDR3 size: 14 residues. CDR3 amino acids: CASSSGQSNTEAFF. The CDR3 DNA follows: TGCGCCAGCAGCTCGGGACAATCGAACACTGAAGCTTTCTTT.

By share of the sample, this clonotype is medium-sized. The chain couples TRBV6-1 to TRBJ2-5, with 7 bases aligning to TRBD1. The length of the CDR3 is 16 residues. Germline values: CDR1 MNHNS, CDR2 SASEGT. After removal of 5 bases from V and 0 bases from J, the junction contained 9 bases not matched to a gene. Here the CDR3 reads CASSPRTGSDQETQYF. The DNA of the CDR3 is TGTGCCAGCAGTCCCCGGACAGGATCGGACCAAGAGACCCAGTACTTC.

This clonotype has more than one count but fewer than ten. The rearrangement links TRBV3-1 to TRBJ1-3; no definite D call. In germline, CDR1 is LGHDT, CDR2 YNNKEL (reference sequence). The CDR3 totals 13 residues. V dropped 1 base and J dropped 9 bases, with 10 bases sitting between them. The CDR3 DNA follows: TGTGCCAGCAGCCAAGGCAACCCGGGCACCATATATTTT. This codes for CASSQGNPGTIYF.

By share of the sample, this clonotype is medium-sized. In DNA, the CDR3 is TGTGCCAGCAGGGGAAGGGGCTATGGCTACACCTTC. Protein: CASRGRGYGYTF. The chain carries TRBV27 and TRBJ1-2; a possible D gene is TRBD1 (5 bases). V was pared by 6 bases and J by 4 bases, with 9 bases between. Looked up from germline, CDR1 is MNHEY and CDR2 is SMNVEV (reference sequence). The length of the CDR3 is 12 residues.

Points on this clonotype: Just one base apart from a much larger clone, this may be a read error. This rearrangement joins TRBV2 to TRBJ2-7; D gene unclear. CDR3 length: 14 residues. Germline CDR1 is SNHLY and CDR2 is FYNNEI. V lost 7 bases and J lost 6, with 19 bases in between. The CDR3 loop is CASNPRSWSSEQYF. Here the CDR3 DNA reads TGTGCCAGCAACCCTCGAAGCTGGAGTTCCGAGCAGTACTTC.

This clonotype is medium-sized (0.01 to 0.1%) by share. J is TRBJ1-2 and V is TRBV19; D is ambiguous. V lost 5 bases to trimming and J lost 3 bases, with 10 bases between them. The germline CDR1 and CDR2 sequences are LNHDA and SQIVND (reference sequence). CDR3 length: 13 amino acids. CDR3: CASSADADYGYTF. The CDR3 DNA reads TGTGCCAGTAGTGCAGACGCTGACTATGGCTACACCTTC. The variable domain in full, completed from reference TRBV19 and TRBJ1-2, reads DGGITQSPKYLFRKEGQNVTLSCEQNLNHDAMYWYRQDPGQGLRLIYYSQIVNDFQKGDIAEGYSVSREKKESFPLTVTSAQKNPTAFYLCASSADADYGYTFGSGTRLTVV.

By proportion, this clonotype is medium-sized (0.01 to 0.1%). The chain couples TRBV7-9 to TRBJ1-2; D remains ambiguous. CDR3 length: 14 amino acids. Deletions cut 3 bases from V and 4 bases from J, with 12 bases between. Germline CDR1 is SEHNR and CDR2 is FQNEAQ (reference sequence). The CDR3 DNA reads TGTGCCAGCAGCTTCGTTGGAAGCCTCTATGGCTACACCTTC. This translates into CASSFVGSLYGYTF.

There are many counts of this clonotype. This chain joins TRBV3-1 and TRBJ2-7; D not certain. The length of the CDR3 is 17 residues. Looked up from germline, CDR1 is LGHDT and CDR2 is YNNKEL (reference sequence). V dropped 3 bases and J dropped 3 bases, with 21 bases sitting between them. The CDR3 is CASSHRSGVGAHYEQYF. In DNA, the CDR3 is TGTGCCAGCAGCCATCGGTCAGGAGTAGGTGCGCACTACGAGCAGTACTTC.

This clonotype has a count of ten or more. The rearrangement uses TRBV20-1 and TRBJ2-7, with 7 bases identical to TRBD2. CDR1 is DFQATT and CDR2 is SNEGSKA in the germline V gene (reference sequence). The V segment lost 5 bases and the J segment 2 bases; nucleotides outside the gene matches: 9. CDR3 length: 14 residues. The CDR3: CSAPPSGLAYEQYF. The CDR3 DNA follows: TGCAGTGCTCCCCCTAGCGGACTGGCCTACGAGCAGTACTTC.

Judged by abundance, this clonotype is medium-sized. The chain uses TRBV5-1 and TRBJ1-1, with 12 bases lining up with TRBD1. Germline CDR1 is SGHRS and CDR2 is YFSETQ. Trimming cost V 0 bases and J 3 bases; bases outside gene matches: 9. The CDR3 extends over 18 amino acids. The CDR3 loop is CASSLAGQGASPHTEAFF. The CDR3 bases are TGCGCCAGCAGCTTGGCGGGACAGGGGGCCTCCCCCCACACTGAAGCTTTCTTT.

As to this clonotype: Being one base from a much bigger clone, this may be a read error. V is TRBV30 and J is TRBJ1-5; no firm D call. The germline V gene encodes CDR1 GTSNPN and CDR2 SVGIG (reference sequence). Trimming stripped 0 bases from V and 4 bases from J, with 10 bases between. The CDR3 has 14 residues. This CDR3 reads CAWSVGQRNQPQHF. The DNA for the CDR3 is TGTGCCTGGAGTGTCGGGCAGAGAAATCAGCCCCAGCATTTT.

As to this clonotype: A read error may explain this, as a much larger clone is one base away. This chain joins TRBV12-5 and TRBJ1-5; TRBD1 aligns across 10 bases. This CDR3 is built from 16 residues. CDR1 and CDR2 (germline): LGHNT, FRNRAP. CDR3 in DNA: TGTGATAGTGGTTTGCCGTGGACAGGGGGAAATCAGCCCCAGCATTTT. Translating gives CDSGLPWTGGNQPQHF.

This clonotype is termed medium-sized. The rearrangement joins TRBV5-1 to TRBJ2-2; D might be TRBD2 (6 bases). In germline, CDR1 is SGHRS, CDR2 YFSETQ. V lost 4 bases and J 14 bases, leaving 24 bases between the germline ends. CDR3 size: 15 residues. CDR3 coding DNA: TGCGCCAGCAGCCCCAGCACAGGCGGGGAAGGAGGCCTGTTTTTT. Its protein is CASSPSTGGEGGLFF.

In its sample, this clonotype ranks as medium-sized (0.01 to 0.1%). The V and J genes are TRBV19 and TRBJ2-7, with D perhaps matching TRBD1 (6 bases). The V end lost 4 bases, the J end lost 3 bases, and 10 bases lay between the germline ends. The CDR3 spans 13 residues. The V gene's germline CDR1 is LNHDA and CDR2 SQIVND (reference sequence). The CDR3 DNA sequence: TGTGCCAGTAGTACCCGGGACATCTACGAGCAGTACTTC. Residues: CASSTRDIYEQYF.

This clonotype was detected many times. The CDR3 is CASSLGPVSYEQYF. CDR3 nucleotide sequence: TGTGCCAGCAGCTTAGGTCCAGTCTCCTACGAGCAGTACTTC. The chain uses TRBV7-6 and TRBJ2-7; D gene ambiguous. Germline CDR1 reads SGHVS; CDR2 reads FNYEAQ. The CDR3 runs 14 residues. The ends were cut back, 1 base at V and 0 bases at J, with 7 bases in the middle.

This clonotype was seen repeatedly, ten times or more. The V gene is TRBV4-1, the J gene TRBJ1-2, with D hard to call. Trimming took off 1 base at V and 7 bases at J, with 13 bases between the two ends. Looked up from germline, CDR1 is MGHRA and CDR2 is YSYEKL. The CDR3 is 14 amino acids. CDR3 sequence (DNA): TGCGCCAGCAGCCAAGTCTCCACTTTTGGTGGCTACACCTTC. Protein: CASSQVSTFGGYTF.

Notes on this clonotype: This may come from a read error, since a much larger clone is one base off. V and J are TRBV28 and TRBJ1-5, with TRBD1 matching 7 bases. V was clipped by 7 bases and J by 3 bases; unmatched bases: 15. There are 17 residues in the CDR3. The V gene's germline CDR1 is MDHEN and CDR2 SYDVKM. The CDR3 region is CASTNSGQTYINQPQHF. The CDR3 coding sequence is TGTGCCAGCACCAATTCGGGACAGACGTATATCAATCAGCCCCAGCATTTT.

This clonotype is deemed medium-sized. This chain links TRBV7-2 with TRBJ2-7; no definite D call. The germline gives CDR1 SGHTA, CDR2 FQGNSA. This CDR3 is built from 15 residues. V lost 5 bases, J lost 2 bases, and 16 bases lay in between. The CDR3 DNA follows: TGTGCCAGCAGCCCCCTGGGCGGAACTACCTACGAGCAGTACTTC. It specifies CASSPLGGTTYEQYF.

Only a few counts were recorded for this clonotype. This rearrangement joins TRBV6-1 to TRBJ1-5; tentative D call: TRBD1 (6 bases). Trimming shortened V by 6 bases and J by 3 bases, and 15 bases separated the two germline ends. The CDR3 has 15 residues. CDR1 is MNHNS and CDR2 is SASEGT in the germline V gene. The CDR3: CASRPDRSLNQPQHF. The CDR3 DNA is TGTGCCAGCAGACCCGACAGGTCTCTCAATCAGCCCCAGCATTTT.

This rearrangement joins TRBV5-6 to TRBJ1-2; 11 nucleotides line up with TRBD1. The CDR3 sequence is 15 residues long. V was pared by 4 bases and J by 4 bases, with 6 bases of the junction left unmatched. From germline, CDR1 is SGHDT and CDR2 YYEEEE. In DNA form, the CDR3 reads TGTGCCAGCAGCCCTGGGACAGGGGGAACCTATGGCTACACCTTC. It translates to CASSPGTGGTYGYTF.

By its share, this clonotype is medium-sized (0.01 to 0.1%). This sequence joins TRBV28 and TRBJ1-6; TRBD1 agrees at 9 bases. The germline V gene encodes CDR1 MDHEN and CDR2 SYDVKM. This CDR3 region has 17 residues. V lost 4 bases, J lost 7 bases, and 11 bases stayed unmatched. CDR3 sequence (DNA): TGTGCCAGCAGTTCGCCTGCGGCGACAGGGGGGAATTCACCCCTCCACTTT. Its translation is CASSSPAATGGNSPLHF.

This clonotype appeared a few times. The genes are TRBV11-2 and TRBJ2-2; TRBD1 is a possible D gene (5 bases). The CDR3 is 15 amino acids. The germline V and J ends were trimmed by 0 bases and 5 bases, with 10 bases remaining between them. Per germline, CDR1 SGHAT and CDR2 FQNNGV. CDR3: CASSLDRVSTGELFF. The CDR3 coding sequence is TGTGCCAGCAGCTTAGACAGGGTATCGACCGGGGAGCTGTTTTTT.

This clonotype came up many times. The chain uses TRBV20-1 and TRBJ2-3; the match to TRBD2 covers 8 bases. Germline V gives CDR1 DFQATT, CDR2 SNEGSKA (reference sequence). With V trimmed by 0 bases and J by 2 bases, 7 bases remained unmatched. This CDR3 has 16 residues. CDR3 in amino acids: CSARDRLAGHTDTQYF. The CDR3 DNA reads TGCAGTGCTAGAGATCGTCTAGCGGGCCACACAGATACGCAGTATTTT.

Remarks on this clonotype: Just one base apart from a much larger clone, this may be a read error. Here the CDR3 omits its conserved ending phenylalanine or tryptophan, so a read error is the likely source. The chain carries TRBV19 and TRBJ1-2; D not resolved. Germline-derived CDR1 and CDR2 are LNHDA and SQIVND (reference sequence). The CDR3 length is 11 residues. The V end lost 9 bases, the J end lost 2 bases, and 7 bases lay between the germline ends. CDR3 sequence reads: CASERNYGYTY. In DNA form, the CDR3 reads TGTGCCAGCGAGCGAAACTATGGCTACACCTAC.

This sequence joins TRBV5-1 and TRBJ2-7; D is perhaps TRBD1 or TRBD2 (5 bases each). V was cut by 8 bases and J by 2 bases, with 17 bases left in between. The germline V gene has CDR1 SGHRS and CDR2 YFSETQ. The CDR3 is made up of 14 amino acids. CDR3 protein: CASNLGWGPYEQYF. DNA for the CDR3: TGCGCCAGTAACTTGGGTTGGGGACCCTACGAGCAGTACTTC.